Listed here are 18 T cell receptor beta chains from one sample, sequenced in a study of CD8 T cells in ankylosing spondylitis. No antigen has been assigned to these receptors. One entry per CDR3 protein results from TCRdb running MiXCR on the 5' RACE reads. Among about 750,000 distinct CDR3 sequences, around a fifth were seen once, and the ten largest hold around a fifth. Broader study findings: Ankylosing spondylitis blood seemed to carry a telltale TCR beta motif made of fewer than 10 highly homologous variants.

Material: blood, either unsorted or a sorted T cell fraction (not recorded which). Every receptor here comes from a male donor with ankylosing spondylitis.

This clonotype was seen only a few times. The chain joins TRBV29-1 to TRBJ2-1, with D uncertain. This CDR3 region has 14 residues. From germline, CDR1 is SQVTM and CDR2 ANQGSEA. The ends were cut back, 2 bases at V and 4 bases at J, with 12 bases in the middle. The CDR3, as DNA: TGCAGCGTTGAAACCGAGGCCGGGTACAATGAGCAGTTCTTC. It is translated as CSVETEAGYNEQFF.

CDR3 coding DNA: TGCAGTGCTGGGGGGGGCAGGGGGCAAGGTCAGCCCCAGCATTTT. This encodes CSAGGGRGQGQPQHF. V usage is TRBV20-1 and J usage is TRBJ1-5; TRBD1 matches 8 bases. Per germline, CDR1 DFQATT and CDR2 SNEGSKA (reference sequence). CDR3 length equals 15 residues. Germline trimming cut 5 bases from V and 6 bases from J; bases unmatched to any gene: 12.

This clonotype was counted many times. This chain uses TRBV20-1 with TRBJ2-3, with 10 bases that match TRBD2. Per the germline V gene, CDR1 is DFQATT and CDR2 is SNEGSKA (reference sequence). J lost 2 bases, V lost 3 bases, and 11 bases had no gene match. The CDR3 runs 17 residues. For the CDR3, the DNA is TGCAGTGCTAGTTGGCCTAGCGGGAGCCCCCTCACAGATACGCAGTATTTT. This translates into CSASWPSGSPLTDTQYF.

This clonotype came up many times. The chain carries TRBV5-1 and TRBJ2-3; D uncertain. The ends were cut back, 4 bases at V and 6 bases at J, with 12 bases in the middle. The CDR3 covers 13 residues. Germline lookup yields CDR1 SGHRS and CDR2 YFSETQ. The DNA for the CDR3 is TGCGCCAGCAGCCGACTGTCGTGGGATACGCAGTATTTT. This gives the protein CASSRLSWDTQYF.

A few counts support this clonotype. This chain joins TRBV4-1 and TRBJ2-2, with D maybe TRBD1 (5 bases). Germline CDR1 and CDR2: MGHRA and YSYEKL. The CDR3 spans 13 residues. With 2 bases removed from V and 6 bases from J, the gap between germline ends came to 7 bases. CDR3 DNA sequence: TGCGCCAGCAGCCAAAAGGGGCCCGGGGAGCTGTTTTTT. Its protein product is CASSQKGPGELFF.

The chain has TRBV18 and TRBJ2-3; 10 bases match TRBD1. The CDR3 consists of 15 residues. Germline CDR1 is KGHSH and CDR2 is LQKENI. After removal of 0 bases from V and 5 bases from J, the junction contained 2 bases not matched to a gene. DNA of the CDR3: TGTGCCAGCTCACCACCGACAGGGGGCGGAGATACGCAGTATTTT. It yields the protein CASSPPTGGGDTQYF.

This clonotype has just a few counts. V usage is TRBV5-1 and J usage is TRBJ1-2; 7 bases map to TRBD1. Trimming cost V 4 bases and J 3 bases; bases outside gene matches: 9. This CDR3 has 15 amino acids. In germline, CDR1 is SGHRS, CDR2 YFSETQ. The CDR3 DNA follows: TGCGCCAGCAGCCCCAACCCCGGGACAGACTATGGCTACACCTTC. It codes for CASSPNPGTDYGYTF.

The chain combines TRBV5-6 with TRBJ2-3; TRBD2 is a possible D gene (7 bases). The CDR3 is made up of 17 amino acids. The germline V and J ends were trimmed by 2 bases and 4 bases, with 20 bases remaining between them. Germline CDR1 reads SGHDT; CDR2 reads YYEEEE. CDR3 nucleotides: TGTGCCAGCAGCTTCCTCGGGGGGCTCCTCTTGGCAGATACGCAGTATTTT. It is translated as CASSFLGGLLLADTQYF.

This clonotype was recorded a few times. The chain uses TRBV5-1 and TRBJ2-4; D is perhaps TRBD1 or TRBD2 (6 bases each). The CDR3 sequence is 17 residues long. V gave up 7 bases and J gave up 1 base, with 21 bases separating them. Germline CDR1 reads SGHRS; CDR2 reads YFSETQ. In DNA, the CDR3 is TGCGCCAGCTCGGAGGGCTCGACAGGACAGGCCAAAAACATTCAGTACTTC. Protein sequence: CASSEGSTGQAKNIQYF. The complete variable domain, with remaining parts taken from reference TRBV5-1 and TRBJ2-4, reads KAGVTQTPRYLIKTRGQQVTLSCSPISGHRSVSWYQQTPGQGLQFLFEYFSETQRNKGNFPGRFSGRQFSNSRSEMNVSTLELGDSALYLCASSEGSTGQAKNIQYFGAGTRLSVL.

This clonotype was picked up a small number of times. The rearrangement joins TRBV12-3 or TRBV12-4 to TRBJ2-3; D gene ambiguous. This CDR3 comprises 16 residues. V was shortened by 2 bases and J by 3 bases, with 15 bases between the two germline ends. CDR3 DNA: TGTGCCAGCAGTTTATTGTCACCCGGTGGGACAGATACGCAGTATTTT. Translation: CASSLLSPGGTDTQYF.

V is TRBV9 and J is TRBJ2-1; 8 bases align to TRBD2. This CDR3 contains 15 residues. CDR1 SGDLS and CDR2 YYNGEE come from the germline V gene. V gave up 1 base and J gave up 7 bases; unmatched junction bases: 7. CDR3 nucleotide sequence: TGTGCCAGCAGCGTACTCAGCGGGGGATGGAATGAGCAGTTCTTC. Protein product: CASSVLSGGWNEQFF.

V and J are TRBV20-1 and TRBJ2-4; 7 bases align to TRBD2. The CDR3 runs 13 residues. Germline V gene lookup returns CDR1 DFQATT and CDR2 SNEGSKA (reference sequence). Trimming cost V 3 bases and J 7 bases; bases outside gene matches: 6. CDR3 protein: CSASGLADNIQYF. CDR3 coding DNA: TGCAGTGCTAGTGGTCTAGCGGATAACATTCAGTACTTC.

The V call is TRBV20-1, the J call TRBJ2-3; D assignment may be TRBD1 or TRBD2 (6 bases each). V lost 3 bases to trimming and J lost 6 bases, with 10 bases between them. Looked up from germline, CDR1 is DFQATT and CDR2 is SNEGSKA (reference sequence). CDR3 length: 12 amino acids. The CDR3 sequence: CSASGGGDTQYF. CDR3 nucleotides: TGCAGTGCTAGTGGAGGGGGGGATACGCAGTATTTT.

This sequence joins TRBV29-1 and TRBJ2-5, with a weak D call TRBD2 (6 bases). The CDR3 covers 14 residues. Trimming shortened V by 4 bases and J by 4 bases, and 16 bases separated the two germline ends. The germline gives CDR1 SQVTM, CDR2 ANQGSEA. CDR3 residues: CSVVVVGEAETQYF. The DNA of the CDR3 is TGCAGCGTTGTGGTGGTGGGGGAGGCAGAGACCCAGTACTTC.

The sample holds many counts of this clonotype. The rearrangement joins TRBV29-1 to TRBJ2-5; no definite D call. The CDR3 covers 13 residues. The V and J ends lost 7 bases and 3 bases respectively, with 15 bases between them. From germline, CDR1 is SQVTM and CDR2 ANQGSEA. This CDR3 is CSAPVGTEETQYF. CDR3 coding DNA: TGCAGCGCCCCCGTGGGAACCGAAGAGACCCAGTACTTC.

This clonotype was observed many times. The V and J genes are TRBV5-1 and TRBJ2-2, with D perhaps TRBD1 (6 bases). CDR3 length: 15 amino acids. V lost 4 bases and J lost 0, with 10 bases in between. Germline V lookup: CDR1 SGHRS, CDR2 YFSETQ. The CDR3 loop is CASSLRTANTGELFF. CDR3 DNA sequence: TGCGCCAGCAGCCTGAGGACAGCGAACACCGGGGAGCTGTTTTTT. Full variable domain (remainder filled in from reference TRBV5-1 and TRBJ2-2): KAGVTQTPRYLIKTRGQQVTLSCSPISGHRSVSWYQQTPGQGLQFLFEYFSETQRNKGNFPGRFSGRQFSNSRSEMNVSTLELGDSALYLCASSLRTANTGELFFGEGSRLTVL.

The gene calls are TRBV4-1 and TRBJ2-5, with TRBD1 matching over 7 bases. The CDR3 spans 15 residues. CDR1 MGHRA and CDR2 YSYEKL come from the germline V gene. Trimming cost V 3 bases and J 7 bases; bases outside gene matches: 11. The CDR3 loop reads CASSQTGTSQWTQYF. The CDR3 nucleotides read TGCGCCAGCAGCCAGACAGGGACCTCTCAGTGGACCCAGTACTTC.

The CDR3 sequence is CASSFRTGCGEAFF. The CDR3 DNA sequence: TGTGCCAGCAGTTTTCGGACAGGGTGTGGGGAAGCTTTCTTT. The rearrangement uses TRBV12-3 or TRBV12-4 and TRBJ1-1, with TRBD1 matching over 8 bases. The CDR3 sequence is 14 residues long. J lost 8 bases, V lost 3 bases, and 8 bases had no gene match.